Listed below are T cell receptor beta chains from one sample, sequenced in a study of T cell repertoires in cytomegalovirus infection. TCRdb analysed the reads with MiXCR anew, one entry per CDR3 protein. The sample has 500,000 or so distinct CDR3 sequences, approximately 16% seen once; the top ten hold about 24%. The source material was CD8+ T cells from PBMCs. The receptors derive from a human donor in good health (CMV status not recorded). Some clones in this sample may be carry-over from other donors' samples. The CDR3 runs from the conserved cysteine through the conserved F or W. Each record gives: clone size, D gene, J gene, V gene, CDR3 DNA, CDR3 protein. D genes are given only for firm matches. The size entry is marked missing in some rows and otherwise reads once, few, many or a size class.

few TRBD1 TRBJ1-5 TRBV12-5 TGTGCTAGTGGTTTCTCCGGGACAGGGATCAGTCAGCCCCAGCATTTT CASGFSGTGISQPQHF
many TRBD1 TRBJ1-2 TRBV6-5 TGTGCCAGCAGTTACCACGACAGGGACGGCTACACCTTC CASSYHDRDGYTF
. . TRBJ1-2 TRBV28 TGTGCCAGCAGTCCAGAGGGACGGATACCTTCTAACTATGGCTACACCTTC CASSPEGRIPSNYGYTF
. . TRBJ2-2 TRBV12-3/TRBV12-4 TGTGCCAGCAGTTTGGGGGTGGGGATGAACACCGGGGAGCTGTTTTTT CASSLGVGMNTGELFF
many . TRBJ2-6 TRBV10-3 TGTGCCATCAGTGAGGCGAGGTCTGGGGCCAACGTCCTGACTTTC CAISEARSGANVLTF
many TRBD1 TRBJ1-3 TRBV7-3 TGTGCCAGCAGCTTAACGGGACAGGGAGGAAACACCATATATTTT CASSLTGQGGNTIYF
many TRBD2 TRBJ2-1 TRBV7-9 TGTGCCAGCAGCTCTCCCCCTCCTAGCGGGAGAACCAATGAGCAGTTCTTC CASSSPPPSGRTNEQFF
many . TRBJ2-3 TRBV7-9 TGTGCCAGCAGCCTCCGGGACTTCAGCACAGATACGCAGTATTTT CASSLRDFSTDTQYF
. TRBD1 TRBJ2-2 TRBV19 TGTGCTACACCGGGACAGGGACCCGGGGAGCTGTTTTTT CATPGQGPGELFF
. . TRBJ1-1 TRBV20-1 TGCAGTGCTAGAGTTCAAGCAGGGGAAACTGAAGCTTTCTTT CSARVQAGETEAFF
few TRBD1 TRBJ2-1 TRBV28 TGTGCCAGCAGTCTCGGACAGGCCTACAATGAGCAGTTCTTC CASSLGQAYNEQFF
many . TRBJ1-2 TRBV5-4 TGTGCCAGCAGTTCGAGGACCTTCTATGGCTACACCTTC CASSSRTFYGYTF
few . TRBJ2-1 TRBV29-1 TGCAGCGTTGAAGGGTACGGAGCTCTTAATGAGCAGTTCTTC CSVEGYGALNEQFF
. TRBD1 TRBJ2-1 TRBV10-3 TGTGCCATCAGTGCTGGCCACACGGGACAGGGCACCAATGAGCAGTTCTTC CAISAGHTGQGTNEQFF
. TRBD1 TRBJ2-5 TRBV27 TGTGCCAGCAGTCCGCGGGACAGGGGTGAGACCCAGTACTTC CASSPRDRGETQYF
few . TRBJ2-1 TRBV11-3 TGTGCCAGCAGCTCCGGGATAGAGCAGTTCTTC CASSSGIEQFF
few TRBD1 TRBJ1-2 TRBV9 TGTGCCAGCAGCGTAGGGGACAGTGACTATGGCTACACCTTC CASSVGDSDYGYTF
few . TRBJ2-7 TRBV20-1 TGCAGTGCTAGGGCCCGGGACATTATTTCCTACGAGCAGTACTTC CSARARDIISYEQYF
. . TRBJ2-1 TRBV6-1 TGTGCCAGCAGTCTAGGACTCGAAGTGTACAATGAGCAGTTCTTC CASSLGLEVYNEQFF
many . TRBJ1-5 TRBV6-6 TGTGCCAGCAGTTACGGTGGCCGCAATCAGCCCCAGCATTTT CASSYGGRNQPQHF
. . TRBJ1-3 TRBV12-3/TRBV12-4 TGTGCCAGCAGTTTAGGGGGATTGGGAAACACCATATATTTT CASSLGGLGNTIYF
many TRBD2 TRBJ2-7 TRBV7-6 TGTGCCAGCAGCCCCGGGCCAGGGGCGACTAGCGGGAGCTCCTACGAGCAGTACTTC CASSPGPGATSGSSYEQYF
many . TRBJ1-3 TRBV7-2 TGTGCCAGCAGCCCGTCCGGGGCAGCACACGCGGCGGCCCCCGGAAACACCATATATTTT CASSPSGAAHAAAPGNTIYF
many TRBD1 TRBJ2-3 TRBV12-3/TRBV12-4 TGTGCCACCCCCTGGGGGACAGGGATATGTTTGGATACGCAGTATTTT CATPWGTGICLDTQYF
many TRBD2 TRBJ2-5 TRBV28 TGTGCCAGCAGTGGGGGACTAGCGGGGGAGATGTACCAAGAGACCCAGTACTTC CASSGGLAGEMYQETQYF
. TRBD1 TRBJ1-1 TRBV5-1 TGCGCCAGCAGCCTGACGGGACAGGGGATAGAAGCTTTCTTT CASSLTGQGIEAFF
many . TRBJ2-1 TRBV24-1 TGTGCCACTTCGGACCGATACAATGAGCAGTTCTTC CATSDRYNEQFF
many . TRBJ2-3 TRBV29-1 TGCAGCGTGCCCTGGCGGAGCAGCACAGATACGCAGTATTTT CSVPWRSSTDTQYF
. TRBD1 TRBJ2-1 TRBV6-5 TGTTCAAGCAGTTTCCAGGGGGACGGCTCCTACAATGAGCAGTTCTTC CSSSFQGDGSYNEQFF
. TRBD1 TRBJ1-2 TRBV5-5 TGTGCCAGCAGCTCAAGGACAGGGGGCGCGGATGGCTACACCTTC CASSSRTGGADGYTF
. . TRBJ2-2 TRBV27 TGTGCCAGCAGTTCCCAGGGAACCACCGGGGAGCTGTTTTTT CASSSQGTTGELFF
many . TRBJ1-2 TRBV14 TGTGCCAGCAGCCAAGTCGTGGGGGGCTACACCTTC CASSQVVGGYTF
. TRBD1 TRBJ2-2 TRBV24-1 TGTGCCACCAGACGGACAGGGGGTATCGGGGAGCTGTTTTTT CATRRTGGIGELFF
few . TRBJ2-2 TRBV15 TGTGCCACCAGCGCCAGTCGGGCCGGGGAGCTGTTTTTT CATSASRAGELFF